This record concerns one T cell receptor (beta chain) sequence. RNA amounts of 0.5 to 1 ug underwent reverse transcription with random hexamers. TCRdb itself ran the immunoSEQ multiplex PCR reads through MiXCR, one entry per CDR3 protein. The data contain approximately 210,000 distinct CDR3 sequences, nearly 97% of them singletons. CD8+ and CD4+ T cells circulating in blood were sequenced for TCR beta. The multiple sclerosis controls were treatment-naive patients, and their relapsing-remitting disease was stable or active. This sample is part of a study of CD8 T cells in Susac syndrome. V gave up 0 bases and J gave up 8 bases; unmatched junction bases: 9. This CDR3 is 15 amino acids long. In germline, CDR1 is DFQATT, CDR2 SNEGSKA (reference sequence).

V usage is TRBV20-1 and J usage is TRBJ1-2, with 10 bases identical to TRBD1. The clonotype was recovered from a human donor with multiple sclerosis. The sample was CD4+ T cells from PBMCs. CDR3 in amino acids: CSARDRSGQGTGYTF. CDR3 coding DNA: TGCAGTGCTAGAGATCGTTCGGGACAGGGGACCGGCTACACCTTC.